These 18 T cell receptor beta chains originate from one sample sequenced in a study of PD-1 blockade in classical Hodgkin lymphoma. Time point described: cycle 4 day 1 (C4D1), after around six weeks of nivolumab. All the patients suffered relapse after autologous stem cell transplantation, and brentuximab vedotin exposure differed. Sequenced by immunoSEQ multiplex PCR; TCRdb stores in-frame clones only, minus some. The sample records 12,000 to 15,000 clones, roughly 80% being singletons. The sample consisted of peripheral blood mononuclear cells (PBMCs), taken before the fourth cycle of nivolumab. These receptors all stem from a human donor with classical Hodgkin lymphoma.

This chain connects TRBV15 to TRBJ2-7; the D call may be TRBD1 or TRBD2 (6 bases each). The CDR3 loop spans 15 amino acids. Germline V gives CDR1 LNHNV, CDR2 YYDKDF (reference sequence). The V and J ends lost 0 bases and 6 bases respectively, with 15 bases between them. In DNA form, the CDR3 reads TGTGCCACCAGCAGAGATAGGATGGGGGGCGGCGAGCAGTACTTC. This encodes CATSRDRMGGGEQYF.

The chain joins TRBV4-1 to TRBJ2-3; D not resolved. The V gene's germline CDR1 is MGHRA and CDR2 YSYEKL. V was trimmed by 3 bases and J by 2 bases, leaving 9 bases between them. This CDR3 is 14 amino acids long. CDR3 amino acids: CASSHRSSTDTQYF. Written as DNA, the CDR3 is TGCGCCAGCAGCCACAGGTCCTCCACAGATACGCAGTATTTT.

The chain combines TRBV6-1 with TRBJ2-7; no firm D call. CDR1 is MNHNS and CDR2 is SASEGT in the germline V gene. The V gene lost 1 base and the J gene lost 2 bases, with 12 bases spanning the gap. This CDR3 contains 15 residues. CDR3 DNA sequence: TGTGCCAGCAGTGAAGAGAGGTGGGTCGCCTACGAGCAGTACTTC. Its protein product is CASSEERWVAYEQYF.

CDR3 sequence reads: CASSVSTRDFNTDTQYF. Written as DNA, the CDR3 is TGTGCCAGCAGCGTCTCAACCCGGGACTTCAACACAGATACGCAGTATTTT. This sequence joins TRBV9 and TRBJ2-3; tentative D call: TRBD2 (6 bases). The CDR3 contains 17 residues. CDR1 SGDLS and CDR2 YYNGEE come from the germline V gene. The V end was cut by 2 bases, the J end by 2 bases, with 18 bases between.

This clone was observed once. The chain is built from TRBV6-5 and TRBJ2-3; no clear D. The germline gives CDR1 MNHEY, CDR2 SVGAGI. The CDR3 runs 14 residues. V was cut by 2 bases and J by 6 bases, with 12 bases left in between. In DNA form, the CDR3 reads TGTGCCAGCAGTTACGCGACCGCCGGGGATACGCAGTATTTT. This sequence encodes CASSYATAGDTQYF.

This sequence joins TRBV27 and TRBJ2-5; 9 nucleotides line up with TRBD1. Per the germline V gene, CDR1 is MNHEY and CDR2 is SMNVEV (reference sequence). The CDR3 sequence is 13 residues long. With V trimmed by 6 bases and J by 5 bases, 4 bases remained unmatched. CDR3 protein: CASRTGGFETQYF. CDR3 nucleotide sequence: TGTGCCAGCAGGACAGGGGGATTCGAGACCCAGTACTTC.

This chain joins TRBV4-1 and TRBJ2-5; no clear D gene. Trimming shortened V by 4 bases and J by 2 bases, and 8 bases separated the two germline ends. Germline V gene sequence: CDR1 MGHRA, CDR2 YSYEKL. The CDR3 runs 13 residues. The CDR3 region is CASSLAVQETQYF. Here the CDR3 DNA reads TGCGCCAGCAGCCTGGCAGTTCAAGAGACCCAGTACTTC.

Written as DNA, the CDR3 is TGTGCCAGCAGTTACCTACAGGGAAGATATGGCTACACCTTC. Residues: CASSYLQGRYGYTF. The rearrangement joins TRBV6-5 to TRBJ1-2, with D possibly being TRBD1 (6 bases). The V gene lost 2 bases and the J gene lost 5 bases, with 12 bases spanning the gap. The CDR3 consists of 14 residues. Germline assignment: CDR1 MNHEY and CDR2 SVGAGI.

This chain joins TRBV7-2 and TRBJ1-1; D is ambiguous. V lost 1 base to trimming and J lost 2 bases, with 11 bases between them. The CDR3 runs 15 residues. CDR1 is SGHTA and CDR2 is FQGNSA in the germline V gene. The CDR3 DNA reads TGTGCCAGCAGCTTAGTCGGTCTCCCTAACACTGAAGCTTTCTTT. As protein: CASSLVGLPNTEAFF.

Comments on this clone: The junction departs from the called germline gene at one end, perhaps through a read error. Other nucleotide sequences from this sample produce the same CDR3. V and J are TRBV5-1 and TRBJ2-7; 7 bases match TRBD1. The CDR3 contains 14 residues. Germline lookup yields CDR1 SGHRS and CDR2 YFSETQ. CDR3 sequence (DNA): TGTGCCAGCAGCTATCCGACAGGGTTTCACGAGCAGTACTTC. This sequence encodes CASSYPTGFHEQYF.

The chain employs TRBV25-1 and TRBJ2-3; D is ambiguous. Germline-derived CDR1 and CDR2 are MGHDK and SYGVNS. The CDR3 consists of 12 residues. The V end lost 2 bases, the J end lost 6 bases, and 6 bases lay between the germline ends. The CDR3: CASSEQSDTQYF. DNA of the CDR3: TGTGCCAGCAGTGAACAGTCCGATACGCAGTATTTT.

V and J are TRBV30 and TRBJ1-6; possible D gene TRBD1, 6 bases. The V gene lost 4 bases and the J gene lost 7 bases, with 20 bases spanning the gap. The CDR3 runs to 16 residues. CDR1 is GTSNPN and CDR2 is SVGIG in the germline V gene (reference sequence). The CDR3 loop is CAWTRGASAKNSPLHF. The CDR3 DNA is TGTGCCTGGACCCGGGGGGCCTCGGCCAAAAATTCACCCCTCCACTTT.

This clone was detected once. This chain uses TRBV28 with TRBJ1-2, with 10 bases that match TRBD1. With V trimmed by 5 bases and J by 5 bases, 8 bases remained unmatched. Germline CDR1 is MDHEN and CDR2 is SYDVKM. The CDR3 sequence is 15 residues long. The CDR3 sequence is CASSPRDRGSYGYTF. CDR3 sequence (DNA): TGTGCCAGCAGTCCCCGGGACAGGGGATCGTATGGCTACACCTTC.

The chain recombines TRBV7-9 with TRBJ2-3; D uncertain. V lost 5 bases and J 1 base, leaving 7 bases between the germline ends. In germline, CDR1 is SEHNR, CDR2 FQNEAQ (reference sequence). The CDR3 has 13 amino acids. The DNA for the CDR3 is TGTGCCAGCAGCCCGAAGCGCACAGATACGCAGTATTTT. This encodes CASSPKRTDTQYF.

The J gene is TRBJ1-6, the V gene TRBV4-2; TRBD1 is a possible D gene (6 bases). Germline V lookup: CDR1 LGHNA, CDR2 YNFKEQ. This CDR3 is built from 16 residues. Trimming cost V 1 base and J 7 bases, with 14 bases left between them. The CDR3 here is CASSQVRGAVNSPLHF. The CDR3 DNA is TGTGCCAGCAGCCAAGTGAGGGGGGCGGTAAATTCACCCCTCCACTTT.

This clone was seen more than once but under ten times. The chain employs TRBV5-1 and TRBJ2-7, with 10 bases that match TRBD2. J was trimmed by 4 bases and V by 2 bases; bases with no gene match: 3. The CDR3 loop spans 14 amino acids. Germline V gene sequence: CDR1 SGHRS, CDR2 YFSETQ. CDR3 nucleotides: TGCGCCAGCAGCTTTAGCGGGGGGTCTTACGAGCAGTACTTC. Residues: CASSFSGGSYEQYF.

The CDR3 protein is CASIRPGLGGYTF. In DNA, the CDR3 is TGTGCCAGCATTAGACCAGGGTTGGGGGGCTACACCTTC. The chain carries TRBV6-1 and TRBJ1-2; D might be TRBD1 (5 bases). Germline CDR1 and CDR2: MNHNS and SASEGT. The CDR3 consists of 13 residues. Trimming left V 7 bases short and J 8 bases short, with 17 bases between.

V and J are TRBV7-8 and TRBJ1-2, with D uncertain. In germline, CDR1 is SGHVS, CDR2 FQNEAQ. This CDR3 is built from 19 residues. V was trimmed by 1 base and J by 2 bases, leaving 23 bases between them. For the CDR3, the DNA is TGTGCCAGCAGCTTAGGAATCGTCAGGAGGCGAGGAGAAAACTATGGCTACACCTTC. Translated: CASSLGIVRRRGENYGYTF.